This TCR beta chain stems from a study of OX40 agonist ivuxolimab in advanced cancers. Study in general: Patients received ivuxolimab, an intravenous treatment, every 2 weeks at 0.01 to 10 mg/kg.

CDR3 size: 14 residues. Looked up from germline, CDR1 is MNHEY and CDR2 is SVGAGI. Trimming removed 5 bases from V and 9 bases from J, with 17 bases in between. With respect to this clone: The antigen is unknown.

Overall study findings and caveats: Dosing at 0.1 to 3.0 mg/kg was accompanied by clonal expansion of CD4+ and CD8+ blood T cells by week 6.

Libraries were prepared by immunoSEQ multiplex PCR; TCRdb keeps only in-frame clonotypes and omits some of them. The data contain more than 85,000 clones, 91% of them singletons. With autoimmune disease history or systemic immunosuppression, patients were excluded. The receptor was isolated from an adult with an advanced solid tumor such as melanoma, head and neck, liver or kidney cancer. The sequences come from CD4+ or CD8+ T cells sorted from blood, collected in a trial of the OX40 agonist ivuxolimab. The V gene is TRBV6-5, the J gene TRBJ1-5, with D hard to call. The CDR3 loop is CASSPGLFVMPQHF. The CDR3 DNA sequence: TGTGCCAGCAGTCCTGGACTTTTTGTCATGCCCCAGCATTTT.